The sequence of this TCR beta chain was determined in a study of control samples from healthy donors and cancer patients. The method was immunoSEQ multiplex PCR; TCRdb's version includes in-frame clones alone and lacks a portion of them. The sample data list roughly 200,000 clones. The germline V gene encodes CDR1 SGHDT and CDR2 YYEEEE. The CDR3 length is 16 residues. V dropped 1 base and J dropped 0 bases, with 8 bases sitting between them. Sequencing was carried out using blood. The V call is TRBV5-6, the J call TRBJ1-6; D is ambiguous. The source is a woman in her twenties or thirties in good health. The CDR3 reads CASSLKESSYNSPLHF. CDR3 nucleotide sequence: TGTGCCAGCAGCTTGAAAGAGAGCTCCTATAATTCACCCCTCCACTTT.